The 13 T cell receptor beta chains given below trace back to one sample, sequenced in a study of T cell changes during pregnancy in multiple sclerosis. The protocol was immunoSEQ multiplex PCR, while the TCRdb copy is restricted to in-frame clones and leaves out a portion. The sample holds 60,000 to 75,000 clones; about nine tenths are singletons and the top ten take approximately 1.5%. Material: peripheral blood, obtained in the third trimester of pregnancy. The receptors stem from a female donor with multiple sclerosis, enrolled in a pregnancy study.

This clone was found once. The J gene is TRBJ1-1, the V gene TRBV5-4, with TRBD1 matching over 8 bases. This CDR3 has 15 residues. Germline CDR1 SGHNT, CDR2 YYREEE (reference sequence). J was trimmed by 2 bases and V by 4 bases; bases with no gene match: 7. CDR3 region: CASSPYRGGNTEAFF. For the CDR3, the DNA is TGTGCCAGCAGCCCTTACAGGGGGGGTAACACTGAAGCTTTCTTT.

The rearrangement uses TRBV6-1 and TRBJ2-3; 9 nucleotides align to TRBD2. CDR3 length: 16 amino acids. V lost 0 bases to trimming and J lost 4 bases; unmatched junction nucleotides: 5. Germline V gene lookup returns CDR1 MNHNS and CDR2 SASEGT. The CDR3 here is CASSEAAGGGADTQYF. DNA for the CDR3: TGTGCCAGCAGTGAAGCTGCGGGCGGGGGGGCAGATACGCAGTATTTT.

This chain connects TRBV7-2 to TRBJ2-3; possibly TRBD2 for D (6 bases). Germline lookup yields CDR1 SGHTA and CDR2 FQGNSA. The CDR3 extends over 13 amino acids. Trimming stripped 6 bases from V and 3 bases from J, with 10 bases between. CDR3 nucleotides: TGTGCCAGCAGACGCGGGGTTACAGATACGCAGTATTTT. Residues: CASRRGVTDTQYF.

The chain combines TRBV6-5 with TRBJ2-5; unclear D gene. The CDR3 extends over 11 amino acids. V gave up 6 bases and J gave up 5 bases, with 7 bases separating them. CDR1 is MNHEY, CDR2 SVGAGI, per germline. The CDR3: CASSARETQYF. The CDR3 DNA sequence: TGTGCCAGCAGCGCCAGGGAGACCCAGTACTTC.

The chain combines TRBV18 with TRBJ2-1; D unclear. V shed 5 bases and J shed 5 bases, with 16 bases lying between them. Germline lookup yields CDR1 KGHSH and CDR2 LQKENI. The CDR3 is made up of 15 amino acids. CDR3 sequence: CASSALLTADNEQFF. As DNA, the CDR3 is TGTGCCAGCTCAGCCCTTCTCACAGCTGACAATGAGCAGTTCTTC. Full variable domain (remainder filled in from reference TRBV18 and TRBJ2-1): NAGVMQNPRHLVRRRGQEARLRCSPMKGHSHVYWYRQLPEEGLKFMVYLQKENIIDESGMPKERFSAEFPKEGPSILRIQQVVRGDSAAYFCASSALLTADNEQFFGPGTRLTVL.

V is TRBV7-2 and J is TRBJ1-2; TRBD1 aligns across 9 bases. Germline CDR1 is SGHTA and CDR2 is FQGNSA. The length of the CDR3 is 16 residues. With V trimmed by 2 bases and J by 2 bases, 6 bases remained unmatched. CDR3 sequence reads: CASSLRGTGPNYGYTF. CDR3 coding DNA: TGTGCCAGCAGCTTAAGGGGGACAGGGCCCAACTATGGCTACACCTTC.

V gene TRBV9 combines with J gene TRBJ2-7; weak D call: TRBD1 (6 bases). This CDR3 is built from 14 residues. The germline V gene has CDR1 SGDLS and CDR2 YYNGEE. Trimming stripped 0 bases from V and 5 bases from J, with 12 bases between. For the CDR3, the DNA is TGTGCCAGCAGCGTAGGCATTGGGGGCCACGAGCAGTACTTC. Protein product: CASSVGIGGHEQYF. Based on the CDR3 plus reference TRBV9 and TRBJ2-7, the full variable domain is DSGVTQTPKHLITATGQRVTLRCSPRSGDLSVYWYQQSLDQGLQFLIQYYNGEERAKGNILERFSAQQFPDLHSELNLSSLELGDSALYFCASSVGIGGHEQYFGPGTRLTVT.

For the CDR3, the DNA is TGTGCCAGCAGCTCCGTCGGACAGGGAAGGCCCCTCCACTTT. Its translation: CASSSVGQGRPLHF. The chain recombines TRBV7-9 with TRBJ1-6, with 8 positions matching TRBD1. Trimming took 4 bases from V and 13 from J; bases not matched to a gene: 9. The germline V gene encodes CDR1 SEHNR and CDR2 FQNEAQ (reference sequence). The CDR3 totals 14 residues.

The V and J genes are TRBV30 and TRBJ1-2; no reliable D call. In germline, CDR1 is GTSNPN, CDR2 SVGIG (reference sequence). The CDR3 loop spans 16 amino acids. The V and J ends lost 0 bases and 2 bases respectively, with 16 bases between them. This CDR3 reads CAWSVLVSGGNYGYTF. The DNA of the CDR3 is TGTGCCTGGAGTGTACTGGTCAGCGGAGGGAACTATGGCTACACCTTC.

The DNA of the CDR3 is TGTGCCAGCACCCGGGGGGGGTGGACTGAAGCTTTCTTT. It encodes CASTRGGWTEAFF. The gene calls are TRBV7-8 and TRBJ1-1; weak D call: TRBD1 (5 bases). This CDR3 is 13 amino acids long. The V gene's germline CDR1 is SGHVS and CDR2 FQNEAQ. Trimming left V 7 bases short and J 5 bases short, with 14 bases between.

V and J are TRBV13 and TRBJ2-1; 14 nucleotides match TRBD2. Trimming cost V 5 bases and J 9 bases; bases outside gene matches: 18. Germline lookup yields CDR1 PRHDT and CDR2 FYEKMQ (reference sequence). This CDR3 region has 19 residues. Here the CDR3 DNA reads TGTGCCAGCAGCCCTGGTAGGATGCGACTAGCGGGGGGGAGAGGTGAGCAGTTCTTC. Amino acids: CASSPGRMRLAGGRGEQFF. Variable domain in full (rest from reference TRBV13 and TRBJ2-1): AAGVIQSPRHLIKEKRETATLKCYPIPRHDTVYWYQQGPGQDPQFLISFYEKMQSDKGSIPDRFSAQQFSDYHSELNMSSLELGDSALYFCASSPGRMRLAGGRGEQFFGPGTRLTVL.

This sequence joins TRBV9 and TRBJ1-6; TRBD1 matches at 9 bases. Trimming cost V 4 bases and J 9 bases; bases outside gene matches: 11. Germline V lookup: CDR1 SGDLS, CDR2 YYNGEE. The CDR3 totals 16 residues. The DNA for the CDR3 is TGTGCCAGCAGCCTCAGTAGAGGGACAGGGCTTTCACCCCTCCACTTT. The encoded protein is CASSLSRGTGLSPLHF.

The chain links TRBV21-1 to TRBJ1-5. TRBV21-1 is a pseudogene locus. The CDR3 runs 16 residues. The CDR3 protein is CASSKGVDAGGQPQHF. The CDR3 coding sequence is TGTGCCAGCAGCAAAGGGGTGGACGCGGGAGGTCAGCCCCAGCATTTT.